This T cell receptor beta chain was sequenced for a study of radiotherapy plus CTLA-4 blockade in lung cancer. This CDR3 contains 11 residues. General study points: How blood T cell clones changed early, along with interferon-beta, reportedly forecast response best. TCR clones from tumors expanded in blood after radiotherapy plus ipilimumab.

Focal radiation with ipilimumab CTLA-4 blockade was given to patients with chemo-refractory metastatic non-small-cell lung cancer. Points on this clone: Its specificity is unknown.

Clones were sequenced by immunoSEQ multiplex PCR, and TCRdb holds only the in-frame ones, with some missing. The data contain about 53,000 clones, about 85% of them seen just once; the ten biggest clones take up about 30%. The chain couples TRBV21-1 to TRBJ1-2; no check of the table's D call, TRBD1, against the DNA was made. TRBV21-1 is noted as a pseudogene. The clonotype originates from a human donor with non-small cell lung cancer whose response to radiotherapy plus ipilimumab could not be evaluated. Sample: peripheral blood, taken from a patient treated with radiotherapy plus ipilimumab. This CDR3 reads CASNLTGDYTF. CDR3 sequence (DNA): TGTGCCAGCAACCTGACAGGGGATTACACCTTC.